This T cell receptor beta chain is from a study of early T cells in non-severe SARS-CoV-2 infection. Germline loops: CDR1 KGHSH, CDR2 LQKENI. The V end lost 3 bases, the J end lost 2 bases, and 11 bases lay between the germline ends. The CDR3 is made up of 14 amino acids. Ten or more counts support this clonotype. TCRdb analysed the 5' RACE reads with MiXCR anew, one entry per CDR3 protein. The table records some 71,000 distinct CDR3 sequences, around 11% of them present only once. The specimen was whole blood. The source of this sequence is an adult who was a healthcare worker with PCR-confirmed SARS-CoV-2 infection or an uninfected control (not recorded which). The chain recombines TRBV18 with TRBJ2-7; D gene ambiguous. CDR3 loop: CASSPLGSTYEQYF. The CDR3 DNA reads TGTGCCAGCTCACCCCTGGGCAGCACCTACGAGCAGTACTTC.